This note documents a single T cell receptor beta chain sequence. Antigen unknown. Pooling of second doses given at about 4 or about 12 weeks was done. The data were taken from a study of T cell responses to AZD1222 COVID-19 vaccine. Points from the study as a whole: After two AZD1222 doses, spike-specific TCR breadth and depth rose versus day 0.

CDR3 length: 12 amino acids. CDR1 and CDR2 (germline): SNHLY, FYNNEI. V was cut by 6 bases and J by 8 bases, with 10 bases left in between. Clones were sequenced by immunoSEQ multiplex PCR, and TCRdb holds only the in-frame ones, with some missing. Of some 150,000 clones listed, roughly 90% are singletons. The clonotype comes from an adult who received the AZD1222 COVID-19 vaccine. Source: peripheral blood, taken 28 days after the second AZD1222 dose. The J gene is TRBJ1-4, the V gene TRBV2; a possible D gene is TRBD1 (6 bases). CDR3 sequence (DNA): TGTGCCAGCAGATACGACAGGGAAAAACTGTTTTTT. It is translated as CASRYDREKLFF.